Each of the 20 T cell receptor beta chains below was sequenced from the same sample in a study of control samples from healthy donors and cancer patients. Measured with immunoSEQ multiplex PCR; TCRdb has only the in-frame clones, and not every one. Here the sample spans about 160,000 clones, over 90% being singletons. The sample comprised blood. The receptors come from a woman under 40 in good health.

J is TRBJ2-3 and V is TRBV7-9; D is unresolved. V gave up 0 bases and J gave up 2 bases, with 9 bases separating them. The CDR3 consists of 15 residues. CDR1 is SEHNR and CDR2 is FQNEAQ in the germline V gene (reference sequence). The CDR3 bases are TGTGCCAGCAGCTTAGCGCGCCAGCACACAGATACGCAGTATTTT. As protein: CASSLARQHTDTQYF.

The chain links TRBV5-1 to TRBJ2-3, with 12 bases identical to TRBD2. Germline V CDR1 and CDR2: SGHRS, YFSETQ. This CDR3 has 16 residues. V lost 0 bases and J lost 4; bases outside the gene matches: 3. For the CDR3, the DNA is TGCGCCAGCAGCTTGGTTGCTAGCGGGAGGGCAGATACGCAGTATTTT. This encodes CASSLVASGRADTQYF.

The chain carries TRBV30 and TRBJ1-3; D is uncertain. The CDR3 is 14 amino acids. V shed 0 bases and J shed 0 bases, with 6 bases lying between them. Germline V gives CDR1 GTSNPN, CDR2 SVGIG (reference sequence). CDR3 nucleotide sequence: TGTGCCTGGAGTGTATCGTACTCTGGAAACACCATATATTTT. As protein: CAWSVSYSGNTIYF.

CDR3 sequence (DNA): TGTGCCAGCAGTCCTTTAGCGGGCAGCCACAATGAGCAGTTCTTC. This codes for CASSPLAGSHNEQFF. The chain couples TRBV27 to TRBJ2-1, with 7 bases that match TRBD2. V gave up 5 bases and J gave up 5 bases; unmatched junction bases: 9. This CDR3 is built from 15 residues. CDR1 and CDR2 (germline): MNHEY, SMNVEV (reference sequence).

This chain links TRBV30 with TRBJ1-3; D uncertain. CDR1 is GTSNPN, CDR2 SVGIG, per germline (reference sequence). V was cut by 0 bases and J by 6 bases, with 6 bases left in between. This CDR3 has 12 amino acids. The CDR3 DNA follows: TGTGCCTGGAGTGTTCAGTTAAACACCATATATTTT. Translating gives CAWSVQLNTIYF. The full variable domain, its missing parts supplied by reference TRBV30 and TRBJ1-3, is SQTIHQWPATLVQPVGSPLSLECTVEGTSNPNLYWYRQAAGRGLQLLFYSVGIGQISSEVPQNLSASRPQDRQFILSSKKLLLSDSGFYLCAWSVQLNTIYFGEGSWLTVV.

This sequence joins TRBV6-6 and TRBJ1-1, with a tentative D call TRBD1 (6 bases). V lost 4 bases, J lost 11 bases, and 17 bases lay in between. The CDR3 has 13 residues. From germline, CDR1 is MNHNY and CDR2 SVGAGI (reference sequence). CDR3 in DNA: TGTGCCAGCAGTTTCCCGGGGAGGGGGGATGCTTTCTTT. Its translation: CASSFPGRGDAFF.

The chain links TRBV13 to TRBJ1-6; a possible D gene is TRBD1 (5 bases). CDR1 and CDR2 from the germline V gene are PRHDT and FYEKMQ (reference sequence). V lost 5 bases and J 10 bases, leaving 18 bases between the germline ends. The CDR3 consists of 15 residues. In DNA form, the CDR3 reads TGTGCCAGCAGCCCCCGGGACCGTCCATACTCACCCCTCCACTTT. Encoded protein: CASSPRDRPYSPLHF.

The rearrangement links TRBV27 to TRBJ2-5; D perhaps matches TRBD1 (6 bases). CDR1 and CDR2 (germline): MNHEY, SMNVEV (reference sequence). V was trimmed by 4 bases and J by 0 bases, leaving 15 bases between them. This CDR3 contains 16 residues. The CDR3 is CASSSTTTGYQETQYF. In nucleotides, the CDR3 is TGTGCCAGCAGTTCAACGACCACAGGGTACCAAGAGACCCAGTACTTC.

The chain uses TRBV28 and TRBJ2-2; either TRBD1 or TRBD2 may fit D (5 bases each). The CDR3 spans 14 residues. Germline CDR1 reads MDHEN; CDR2 reads SYDVKM. Trimming shortened V by 5 bases and J by 7 bases, and 14 bases separated the two germline ends. DNA of the CDR3: TGTGCCAGCAGTGGGGGAAGCCGTAGCGGGGAGCTGTTTTTT. This encodes CASSGGSRSGELFF.

The genes are TRBV5-1 and TRBJ1-1; weak D call: TRBD1 (5 bases). The V end lost 2 bases, the J end lost 5 bases, and 19 bases lay between the germline ends. This CDR3 spans 16 amino acids. Germline assignment: CDR1 SGHRS and CDR2 YFSETQ. The CDR3 nucleotides read TGCGCCAGCAGCTTTGCCGGGGCCGCAGTTTTGACTGAAGCTTTCTTT. Its protein is CASSFAGAAVLTEAFF.

The rearrangement uses TRBV4-1 and TRBJ1-2; tentative D call: TRBD1 (5 bases). The CDR3 is made up of 16 amino acids. Germline assignment: CDR1 MGHRA and CDR2 YSYEKL. The V gene lost 0 bases and the J gene lost 4 bases, with 15 bases spanning the gap. The CDR3 region is CASSQDPDRTSYGYTF. The CDR3 DNA reads as TGCGCCAGCAGCCAAGACCCAGACCGGACAAGCTATGGCTACACCTTC.

The table lists this clone with a few counts. CDR3 DNA: TGTGCCAGCAGTAGCGGGGGTCGGAATGAGCAGTTCTTC. As protein: CASSSGGRNEQFF. V usage is TRBV12-3 or TRBV12-4 and J usage is TRBJ2-1, with 8 bases matching TRBD2. The length of the CDR3 is 13 residues. V dropped 5 bases and J dropped 7; count of bases not matched to a gene: 4.

This clone was seen once. The J gene is TRBJ2-5, the V gene TRBV2; the match to TRBD2 covers 7 bases. The CDR3 extends over 14 amino acids. V lost 4 bases to trimming and J lost 4 bases; unmatched junction nucleotides: 6. Per germline, CDR1 SNHLY and CDR2 FYNNEI. CDR3 amino acids: CASSAEREGETQYF. The CDR3 DNA reads TGTGCCAGCAGTGCTGAGCGGGAAGGAGAGACCCAGTACTTC. Variable domain in full (rest from reference TRBV2 and TRBJ2-5): EPEVTQTPSHQVTQMGQEVILRCVPISNHLYFYWYRQILGQKVEFLVSFYNNEISEKSEIFDDQFSVERPDGSNFTLKIRSTKLEDSAMYFCASSAEREGETQYFGPGTRLLVL.

J is TRBJ1-1 and V is TRBV4-1, with D possibly matching TRBD1 (5 bases). Germline V gives CDR1 MGHRA, CDR2 YSYEKL. The CDR3 is 14 amino acids. Deletions cut 4 bases from V and 3 bases from J, with 12 bases between. The CDR3 is CASSPRGGDTEAFF. CDR3 bases: TGCGCCAGCAGCCCCCGAGGAGGGGACACTGAAGCTTTCTTT.

This chain joins TRBV25-1 and TRBJ2-3; D is possibly TRBD2 (6 bases). CDR1 and CDR2 from the germline V gene are MGHDK and SYGVNS. CDR3 length equals 13 residues. V lost 0 bases and J 11 bases, leaving 12 bases between the germline ends. CDR3 DNA: TGTGCCAGCAGTGAATATGGGAACGGGGGGCAGTATTTT. It translates to CASSEYGNGGQYF. The full variable domain, rest sourced from reference TRBV25-1 and TRBJ2-3, is EADIYQTPRYLVIGTGKKITLECSQTMGHDKMYWYQQDPGMELHLIHYSYGVNSTEKGDLSSESTVSRIRTEHFPLTLESARPSHTSQYLCASSEYGNGGQYFGPGTRLTVL.

This chain connects TRBV15 to TRBJ1-3, with TRBD1 matching over 8 bases. V dropped 2 bases and J dropped 0; count of bases not matched to a gene: 3. Germline lookup yields CDR1 LNHNV and CDR2 YYDKDF (reference sequence). CDR3 size: 16 residues. The CDR3 DNA reads TGTGCCACCAGCAGACAGGGGGCTAACTCTGGAAACACCATATATTTT. Translated, it gives CATSRQGANSGNTIYF.

The CDR3 sequence: CASSLGQGGNNEQFF. The DNA of the CDR3 is TGTGCCAGCAGTTTAGGTCAGGGGGGGAACAATGAGCAGTTCTTC. The chain recombines TRBV27 with TRBJ2-1; D is tentatively TRBD1 or TRBD2 (7 bases each). The V gene lost 2 bases and the J gene lost 5 bases, with 13 bases spanning the gap. This CDR3 region has 15 residues. CDR1 and CDR2 (germline): MNHEY, SMNVEV (reference sequence).

The chain employs TRBV28 and TRBJ1-5; D is undetermined. V lost 3 bases and J 7 bases, leaving 7 bases between the germline ends. This CDR3 spans 12 amino acids. CDR1 MDHEN and CDR2 SYDVKM come from the germline V gene. CDR3 in DNA: TGTGCCAGCAGTTTTGGGCCACAGCCCCAGCATTTT. This encodes CASSFGPQPQHF.

The rearrangement uses TRBV5-8 and TRBJ1-5; 8 bases are a match to TRBD1. CDR3 length: 18 residues. The V segment lost 0 bases and the J segment 5 bases; nucleotides outside the gene matches: 13. Germline CDR1 SGHTS, CDR2 YDEGEE. The CDR3: CASSLGDRGGWFYQPQHF. CDR3 DNA sequence: TGTGCCAGCAGCTTGGGCGACAGGGGAGGGTGGTTTTATCAGCCCCAGCATTTT.

The rearrangement joins TRBV6-6 to TRBJ1-3; 7 bases are shared with TRBD1. Germline V CDR1 and CDR2: MNHNY, SVGAGI (reference sequence). Trimming took 6 bases from V and 4 from J; bases not matched to a gene: 6. The CDR3 length is 14 residues. This CDR3 is CASRGQTYGNTIYF. CDR3 bases: TGTGCCAGCAGGGGACAGACATACGGAAACACCATATATTTT.